Described below is a single TCR beta chain sequence and its context. Its recognized antigen is unknown. Base qualities are missing; no much larger clone stands one base away. This entry belongs to a study of cytomegalovirus exposure and HLA in healthy donors listed by TCRdb under 2017. Background for the entire study: In an earlier analysis of 450 to 750 of the donors, roughly 300 Gb of sequence data and 120 million or so unique TCR beta sequences from approximately 180 million T cells were reported. An early release covering roughly 640 HLA-typed donors comprised approximately 300 gigabases of sequencing data and approximately 80 million unique TCR sequences. The genetic ancestry cluster associated with self-reported Caucasian donors included about 84% of the 398 genotyped donors. The study aimed to test whether cataloging public T cell receptors could reveal signatures of past pathogen exposure. The study profiled the T cell repertoires of 500 to 800 subjects by immunosequencing and related them to cytomegalovirus serostatus. Besides the first cohort of around 670 subjects, a separate validation cohort made up of 120 different subjects was used. The study combined high-throughput TCR immunosequencing, statistical association of individual TCRs with disease status, and machine learning to predict cytomegalovirus infection status. To study patterns of TCR occurrence, a later analysis re-analyzed previously published TCR beta repertoires from around 670 donors and added high-resolution HLA genotyping. Rather than drawing on any new phenotypic data, the later analysis identified candidate immune exposures from TCR beta sequences and the way those sequences occurred across donors. In an earlier analysis of around 540 of the donors, high-throughput TCR beta sequencing was used to judge whether each TCR beta V gene segment behaved as functional or pseudogenic. Alongside the repertoire data, information on donor age, sex, ethnicity and CMV serostatus was compiled. A later genetic analysis took genome-wide SNP genotypes for about three fifths of the 666 donors and used that subset as a discovery cohort. Every repertoire in the discovery cohort had been generated on one and the same sequencing platform. Both class I and class II loci were covered by HLA typing, at four-digit resolution. The number of typed donors differed by locus: about 620-630 for A, B, C, DRB1 and DQB1; approximately 530 for DQA1; 606 for DPA1; and some 430 for DPB1. Four to six DR-DQ haplotypes were handled as single units for association and clustering, since linkage in the cohort was strong. Among over 350 genotyped donors of the cohort, an average of 235,054 unique TCR beta nucleotide sequences were sequenced per donor, roughly 18% of them non-productive. What the study reported, not specific to this receptor: The only immune exposure information available for the cohort was CMV serostatus. Only TCR beta chains were sequenced in this cohort, and the absence of alpha or paired-chain data limited detectable features. Assigning TCR associations to individual alleles was difficult when HLA alleles, especially DR and DQ, strongly co-occurred. At a false discovery rate of 0.05, a later analysis linked some 17,000 TCR beta sequences to specific HLA alleles. According to a later genetic analysis, donors in an Asian-associated ancestry cluster had fewer N-insertions in productive TCRs than the approximately 650-donor mean. Compared with equally common non-associated chains, HLA-associated TCR beta chains in a later analysis were more clonally expanded and had lower generation probabilities. Several of the top co-occurrence clusters appeared to be linked to parvovirus B19, influenza, CMV and Epstein-Barr virus, according to a later analysis. Three of the identified cytomegalovirus-associated TCR beta chains were confirmed in vitro to be specific for cytomegalovirus antigens. Approximately 16 rarely observed V segments, including chromosome 9 orphons, were excluded from the earlier analysis of some 590 of the donors because counts were too low. V-gene and J-gene trimming of TCR beta chains was associated with a missense DCLRE1C variant in a later genetic analysis, and the association was replicated in an independent cohort. A later analysis found that most CMV-associated TCR beta chains appeared HLA-restricted, with HLA associations seemingly driven largely by CMV exposure. Because some donors lacked HLA typing at each locus, the association tests relied only on the typed subset. It was suggested by the authors that the approach could potentially be generalized to other disease states and immunological phenotypes. The sequencing pipeline was judged likely to have produced a cluster of highly shared sequence variants as a technical artifact. A further reported finding was that TCR beta sequences accurately predicted the HLA-A and HLA-B alleles for most subjects in the first cohort. In the study, some 160 TCR beta chains were listed as associated with cytomegalovirus. Sequencing depth was assumed to be roughly uniform across donors in the presence/absence analyses, though that assumption may not hold. Linkage disequilibrium might explain the correlated functional status among segregating V segments, but an unknown experimental factor could not be ruled out. An earlier analysis of around 540 of the donors showed that most TCR beta V segments appeared in productive rearrangements either about 87% or about 30% of the time, which broadly matched IMGT annotations. In a later analysis, TCR association rates were found to vary across HLA loci, with the most associated TCRs seen for DRB1 alleles and the fewest for HLA-C alleles. Across donors, most TCR sequences were observed very rarely, whereas some public TCRs were present in many individuals. Cytomegalovirus status was reported to be diagnosed by the classifier with high specificity and sensitivity in both the original and validation cohorts.

The library was generated by the immunoSEQ multiplex PCR assay. The multiplex PCR relied on a mix of 60 forward primers for TCR Vbeta segments and 13 reverse primers for TCR Jbeta segments. The CDR3 region of rearranged TCR beta genes was amplified from genomic DNA by a multiplex PCR assay. On the Illumina HiSeq System, the amplified TCR beta libraries were sequenced as 87-base-pair reads. The original pipeline was this. A later analysis tallied around 87 million unique TCR beta chains across the roughly 610 repertoires, and about 12 million of those chains were shared by two or more donors. Raw reads were error-corrected and collapsed into unique sequences by a nearest-neighbor algorithm in which closely related sequences were merged to remove PCR and sequencing errors. To assign V, D and J gene segments, CDR3 sequences were aligned to IMGT reference sequences. Each retained sequence needed at least a six-nucleotide match to both a V gene segment and a J gene segment. A rearrangement was called productive if the CDR3 had no stop codons and remained in frame with V and J, and every other rearrangement was called non-productive. Following IMGT convention, CDR3 was defined as the stretch from the second conserved V-encoded cysteine up to the conserved J-encoded phenylalanine. Sequences without an unambiguous match to a single V gene segment were excluded from the earlier analysis of about 640 of the donors. An earlier analysis of 500 to 700 of the donors classified V segments as functional when productive rearrangements were above 56.7% and as segregating when the standard deviation between donors was above 5%. To diagnose cytomegalovirus status from the catalog of TCR beta chain sequences, a statistical classification framework was built. V and J gene assignment, in a later analysis, came from comparing TCR nucleotide sequences with IMGT/GENE-DB human TR gene sequences. Using the TCRdist pipeline, a later analysis assigned CDR3 sequences along with most-parsimonious VDJ recombination scenarios. A later analysis defined each TCR beta chain by its CDR3 amino acid sequence plus V-gene family, and excluded reads lacking a unique V-gene family. In a later analysis, around 600 highly shared, low-generation-probability nucleotide sequences were removed to address suspected cross-contamination and a sequencing artifact. For each public chain, a later analysis derived a clonal expansion index from normalized ranks of inferred template counts within each repertoire. In a later analysis, generation probabilities were computed with a VDJ recombination model fitted to out-of-frame rearrangements, and the resulting probabilities were checked against IGoR. A later analysis scored TCR-TCR, TCR-HLA and TCR-CMV co-occurrence with hypergeometric tests, applying a repertoire-size bias correction to TCR pairs. In a later analysis, false discovery rates were estimated by permuting HLA or CMV assignments 20 times. In a later analysis, co-occurring TCRs were grouped with DBSCAN, and TCRdist sequence similarity was added when clustering was performed within HLA-allele-positive subsets. Co-occurrence clustering excluded repertoires with fewer than 30,000 or more than 120,000 public chains, plus five with anomalous nucleotide sharing. TCRdb re-hosts the immuneACCESS table, in-frame sequences only. Its copies lack some clones; in the studies checked, an unresolved V gene accounts for under half of them, and the cause for the rest is not known. For V, J and clone size, that table is used; D and trimming come from the DNA. Here the sample has some 150,000 clones; approximately 79% occur a single time. 2% to 2.5% of the sample is held by the ten biggest clonotypes.

In total, 630 or so healthy bone marrow donors made up the cohort. All cohort members were sampled while nominally healthy, although unrecorded immune exposures were likely present. The donor tested CMV seronegative, placing the donor among the 300 to 450 seronegative members of the cohort. A peripheral blood sample was collected from each donor, and TCR beta sequencing was performed on peripheral blood mononuclear cells. The Qiagen DNeasy Blood Extraction Kit was used to extract genomic DNA from the blood cell samples. What was sequenced was PBMCs. This clonotype was obtained from a man between 35 and 55 years old in good health and CMV-seronegative.

The nucleotides read TGTGCCAGCAGCTTAGCGAGCACAGGGCCAGGGATAAAAGAGACCCAGTACTTC. This yields the protein CASSLASTGPGIKETQYF. This receptor chain uses TRBV7-2 and TRBJ2-5; TRBD1 could be the D gene, as 6 bases match. From the cysteine up to the phenylalanine, the CDR3 has a length of 18 residues. Kept here is only the CDR3 DNA, which spans 54 bases and is read in frame from base 1. CDR1 SGHTA and CDR2 FQGNSA were looked up in the germline V gene. V gives up 0 bases and J gives up 3 bases, and the segment between their germline ends measures 20 bases.